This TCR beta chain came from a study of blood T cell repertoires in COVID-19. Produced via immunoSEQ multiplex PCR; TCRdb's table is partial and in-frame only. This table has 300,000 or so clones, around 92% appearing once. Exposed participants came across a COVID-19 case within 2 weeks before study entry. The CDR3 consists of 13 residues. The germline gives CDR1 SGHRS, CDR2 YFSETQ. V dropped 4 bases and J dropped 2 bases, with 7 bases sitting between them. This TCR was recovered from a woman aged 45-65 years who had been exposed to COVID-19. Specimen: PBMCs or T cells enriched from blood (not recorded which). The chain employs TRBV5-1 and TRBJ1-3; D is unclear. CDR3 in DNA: TGCGCCAGCAGCCCGGGAACTGGAAACACCATATATTTT. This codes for CASSPGTGNTIYF.